What follows are 3 T cell receptor beta chains derived from one specimen sequenced in a study of T cell repertoires in cytomegalovirus infection. TCRdb called the reads again in MiXCR, with one record for every CDR3 protein. The repertoire holds over 100,000 distinct CDR3 sequences, about 9.5% seen once, with 25% to 40% in the top ten. The antigens these receptors bind are not known. The specimen sequenced was PBMCs, sequenced either directly or after in vitro stimulation (not recorded which). The source is a human donor in good health (CMV status not recorded). Some clones in this sample may be carry-over from other donors' samples.

Only one count was recorded for this clonotype. The rearrangement uses TRBV7-8 and TRBJ2-3; TRBD1 matches 7 bases. The J segment lost 4 bases and the V segment lost 3 bases, leaving 4 bases of the junction unmatched. The CDR3 runs 14 residues. Germline V gene sequence: CDR1 SGHVS, CDR2 FQNEAQ. The DNA of the CDR3 is TGTGCCAGCAGCTTCGGGACAGCGTCAGATACGCAGTATTTT. It translates to CASSFGTASDTQYF.

This clonotype was counted only a few times. The rearrangement uses TRBV20-1 and TRBJ1-2; D unresolved. Germline values: CDR1 DFQATT, CDR2 SNEGSKA (reference sequence). This CDR3 comprises 12 residues. V dropped 4 bases and J dropped 2 bases, with 8 bases sitting between them. This CDR3 reads CSATDSNYGYTF. CDR3 nucleotide sequence: TGCAGTGCTACGGACTCGAACTATGGCTACACCTTC.

This clonotype has a handful of counts. The chain has TRBV20-1 and TRBJ2-3, with D unclear. Germline V gene lookup returns CDR1 DFQATT and CDR2 SNEGSKA (reference sequence). The CDR3 extends over 14 amino acids. V was cut by 1 base and J by 0 bases, with 8 bases left in between. The CDR3 DNA sequence: TGCAGTGCTAGAGGGCGCCAAAGCACAGATACGCAGTATTTT. This translates into CSARGRQSTDTQYF.